The 9 T cell receptor beta chains reported below all come from one sample, sequenced in a study of OX40 agonist ivuxolimab in advanced cancers. The assay was immunoSEQ multiplex PCR, and TCRdb's table has in-frame clones only and misses some. The sample lists tens of thousands of clones, 65% to 85% occurring once. The sequencing here drew on CD4+ or CD8+ T cells sorted from blood, taken in a trial of the OX40 agonist ivuxolimab. Every receptor here comes from an adult with an advanced solid tumor such as melanoma, head and neck, liver or kidney cancer.

The V call is TRBV5-1, the J call TRBJ1-1, with 8 bases matching TRBD1. Germline V lookup: CDR1 SGHRS, CDR2 YFSETQ. The CDR3 is 16 amino acids. V lost 1 base, J lost 1 base, and 6 bases stayed unmatched. The CDR3 coding sequence is TGCGCCAGCAGCTTGCGATCAGGGGGCAAGAACACTGAAGCTTTCTTT. Its protein product is CASSLRSGGKNTEAFF.

The V gene is TRBV7-9, the J gene TRBJ2-5; TRBD1 agrees at 9 bases. The germline V gene encodes CDR1 SEHNR and CDR2 FQNEAQ (reference sequence). Germline trimming cut 4 bases from V and 5 bases from J; bases unmatched to any gene: 5. This CDR3 is built from 14 residues. CDR3 region: CASSSTGGDETQYF. In DNA, the CDR3 is TGTGCCAGCAGCTCAACAGGGGGCGACGAGACCCAGTACTTC.

The chain joins TRBV5-4 to TRBJ2-1; D call uncertain. CDR3 length: 14 amino acids. Per the germline V gene, CDR1 is SGHNT and CDR2 is YYREEE (reference sequence). With 1 base removed from V and 7 bases from J, the gap between germline ends came to 12 bases. The CDR3 loop reads CASSLNLIANEQFF. In nucleotides, the CDR3 is TGTGCCAGCAGCTTGAACCTTATCGCAAATGAGCAGTTCTTC.

The rearrangement links TRBV19 to TRBJ1-3, with 7 bases aligning to TRBD1. This CDR3 region has 14 residues. Germline CDR1 and CDR2: LNHDA and SQIVND (reference sequence). V trimming: 6 bases; J trimming: 4 bases; junction bases outside the gene matches: 6. CDR3 residues: CASSRQGNGNTIYF. CDR3 in DNA: TGTGCCAGTAGCCGACAGGGAAACGGAAACACCATATATTTT.

The rearrangement links TRBV5-6 to TRBJ2-5; perhaps TRBD2 as D (5 bases). Germline values: CDR1 SGHDT, CDR2 YYEEEE. Trimming stripped 6 bases from V and 5 bases from J, with 14 bases between. This CDR3 is built from 13 residues. CDR3 in amino acids: CASTKTGLETQYF. The CDR3 DNA sequence: TGTGCCAGCACCAAAACTGGACTCGAGACCCAGTACTTC.

The CDR3 reads CASSFGLTGTNEQFF. The CDR3 DNA reads as TGTGCCAGCAGCTTTGGTCTTACGGGCACGAATGAGCAGTTCTTC. J is TRBJ2-1 and V is TRBV5-6; D is uncertain. CDR1 is SGHDT and CDR2 is YYEEEE in the germline V gene. This CDR3 comprises 15 residues. Trimming stripped 2 bases from V and 7 bases from J, with 16 bases between.

This rearrangement joins TRBV7-6 to TRBJ1-1; unclear D gene. The germline V and J ends were trimmed by 5 bases and 1 base, with 11 bases remaining between them. Germline V gene data show CDR1 as SGHVS and CDR2 as FNYEAQ. The CDR3 extends over 14 amino acids. The CDR3 protein is CASSMMAGNTEAFF. The CDR3 DNA is TGTGCCAGCAGCATGATGGCGGGGAACACTGAAGCTTTCTTT. The full variable domain, with the rest looked up from reference TRBV7-6 and TRBJ1-1, is GAGVSQSPRYKVTKRGQDVALRCDPISGHVSLYWYRQALGQGPEFLTYFNYEAQQDKSGLPNDRFSAERPEGSISTLTIQRTEQRDSAMYRCASSMMAGNTEAFFGQGTRLTVV.

CDR3 nucleotide sequence: TGTGCCAGCAGTGAAAAATTTTGGGGGAGCACTGAAGCTTTCTTT. It encodes CASSEKFWGSTEAFF. The chain carries TRBV6-1 and TRBJ1-1; maybe TRBD1 (5 bases). This CDR3 is 15 amino acids long. Germline CDR1 reads MNHNS; CDR2 reads SASEGT. V was clipped by 2 bases and J by 4 bases, with 14 bases between them.

This clone was recorded once. The chain combines TRBV30 with TRBJ2-7; 7 bases map to TRBD1. CDR3 length: 15 amino acids. J lost 4 bases, V lost 5 bases, and 14 bases had no gene match. Looked up from germline, CDR1 is GTSNPN and CDR2 is SVGIG (reference sequence). The CDR3 region has the DNA TGTGCCTGGGTTCCCAAGGGACAGTCAATATACGAGCAGTACTTC. It is translated as CAWVPKGQSIYEQYF. Supplemented by reference TRBV30 and TRBJ2-7, the full variable domain reads SQTIHQWPATLVQPVGSPLSLECTVEGTSNPNLYWYRQAAGRGLQLLFYSVGIGQISSEVPQNLSASRPQDRQFILSSKKLLLSDSGFYLCAWVPKGQSIYEQYFGPGTRLTVT.